This T cell receptor (beta chain) was identified during a study of post-analysis software for immune sequencing data. The study, taken as a whole, reports: Normalized Chao1 diversity was significantly lower in multiple sclerosis patients than in controls. With TRBV5-6, TRBV5-1 and TRBV20-1 included, roughly five TRBV segments were more frequent in patients than in controls.

Presence of unique molecular identifiers characterized the TCR beta cDNA libraries. TCRdb processed the PCR reads anew with MiXCR; each CDR3 protein has one entry. The profile covers 150,000 to 200,000 distinct CDR3 sequences, with 30% appearing a single time and approximately 1.6% taken by the ten largest. With respect to this clonotype: Its specificity is unknown.

V lost 3 bases to trimming and J lost 4 bases; unmatched junction nucleotides: 8. The CDR3 is 15 residues long. CDR1 is SGHNT, CDR2 YYREEE, per germline (reference sequence). Sequenced: blood. This receptor was obtained from a girl aged 10-17 years with multiple sclerosis. The chain links TRBV5-4 to TRBJ1-2; 8 positions agree with TRBD1. The DNA of the CDR3 is TGTGCCAGCAGCTCGGGACAGGAATCTACCTATGGCTACACCTTC. Protein product: CASSSGQESTYGYTF.